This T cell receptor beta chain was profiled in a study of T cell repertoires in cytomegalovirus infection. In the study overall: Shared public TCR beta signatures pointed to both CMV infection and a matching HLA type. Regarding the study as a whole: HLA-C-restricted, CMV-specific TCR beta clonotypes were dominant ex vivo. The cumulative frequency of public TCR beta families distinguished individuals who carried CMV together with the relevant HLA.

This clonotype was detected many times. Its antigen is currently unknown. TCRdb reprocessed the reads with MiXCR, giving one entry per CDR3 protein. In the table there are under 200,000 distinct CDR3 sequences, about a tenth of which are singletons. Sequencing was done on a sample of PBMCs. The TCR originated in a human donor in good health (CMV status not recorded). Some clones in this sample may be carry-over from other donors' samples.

CDR3 loop: CASVDVTGELFF. The DNA of the CDR3 is TGTGCTAGTGTCGATGTCACCGGGGAGCTGTTTTTT. The J gene is TRBJ2-2, the V gene TRBV12-5, with D hard to call. Trimming took 7 bases from V and 4 from J, leaving 7 bases between them. CDR1 and CDR2 from the germline V gene are LGHNT and FRNRAP. The CDR3 contains 12 residues.